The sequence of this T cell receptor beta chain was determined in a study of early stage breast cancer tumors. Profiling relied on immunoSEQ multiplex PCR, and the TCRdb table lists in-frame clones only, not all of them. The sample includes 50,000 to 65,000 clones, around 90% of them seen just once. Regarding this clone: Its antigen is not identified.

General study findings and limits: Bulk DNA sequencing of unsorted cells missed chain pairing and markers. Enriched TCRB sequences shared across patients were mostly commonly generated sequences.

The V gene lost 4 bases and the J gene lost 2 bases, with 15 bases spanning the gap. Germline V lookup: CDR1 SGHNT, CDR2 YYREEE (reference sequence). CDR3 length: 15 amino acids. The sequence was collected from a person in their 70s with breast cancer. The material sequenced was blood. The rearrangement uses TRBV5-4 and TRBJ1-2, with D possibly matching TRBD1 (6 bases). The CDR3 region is CASSTGTPINYGYTF. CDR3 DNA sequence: TGTGCCAGCAGCACCGGGACACCGATCAACTATGGCTACACCTTC.